This T cell receptor (beta chain) was sequenced for a study of beta chain features in type 1 diabetes. Study-wide context: Examined across all samples were roughly 110,000,000 sorted cells. Study conclusions and caveats: The question of HLA type influencing TCRB rearrangement was one that remained unresolved here. In patients and controls equally, PCR might favor templates that are shorter. An over-representation of cells with high TCR expression could result from cDNA sequencing.

This clone was observed a few times. Its antigen is not known. The whole isolated RNA underwent reverse transcription, so sequencing captured expressed TCRB transcripts. The data were produced by immunoSEQ multiplex PCR, yet TCRdb's version contains in-frame clones alone and is incomplete. The sample shows over 40,000 clones, 51% of them seen only once. CDR1 is LNHNV and CDR2 is YYDKDF in the germline V gene (reference sequence). V was clipped by 0 bases and J by 5 bases, with 16 bases between them. This CDR3 has 16 amino acids. The TCR sequence derives from a woman aged 18-29 years in good health. The sample comprised Tregs from blood. This chain joins TRBV15 and TRBJ1-1; possibly TRBD1 for D (6 bases). The CDR3 region has the DNA TGTGCCACCAGCAGAGATGGGGGGGGCCCGAGGACTGAAGCTTTCTTT. Residues: CATSRDGGGPRTEAFF.